This TCR beta chain originates from a study of shared clonotypes between healthy human individuals. Study-wide background: In total, the donors were a couple of women and a few men aged 18 to 49. Study-wide points: Only blood samples were collected, and tissue repertoires likely differ.

In the case of this clone: As yet, its antigen is unknown.

V lost 0 bases and J lost 4, with 15 bases in between. This CDR3 has 16 amino acids. Germline assignment: CDR1 SGHRS and CDR2 YFSETQ. HIV-negative, healthy adults without recent acute infections or vaccinations were the donors. Libraries were prepared by immunoSEQ multiplex PCR; TCRdb keeps only in-frame clonotypes and omits some of them. Here the sample spans 600,000 to 800,000 clones, 55% to 80% being singletons. This TCR was sampled from a woman aged 25 to 39 in good health. The V call is TRBV5-1, the J call TRBJ2-3; D possibly matches TRBD1 or TRBD2 (5 bases each). The sample consisted of memory CD4+ T cells sorted from blood. Indicated subset: CD45RA-negative fraction. CDR3 sequence reads: CASSLVGTRGADTQYF. CDR3 DNA sequence: TGCGCCAGCAGCTTGGTCGGTACTAGGGGTGCAGATACGCAGTATTTT.